The rows below give T cell receptor beta chains drawn from one sample of a study of cytomegalovirus exposure and HLA in healthy donors. Assay: immunoSEQ multiplex PCR; the TCRdb copy retains only in-frame clones and omits some. Altogether about 220,000 clones are present, over 80% being singletons, with the ten largest covering more than 1%. Sequenced material: PBMCs. These receptor sequences come from a woman aged 18 to 35 in good health and CMV-seronegative. Both conserved end residues are part of each CDR3. D genes are given only for firm matches. Not every row has a clone size; where given, it reads once, few, many or a size class.

J | size | D | V | DNA | CDR3
TRBJ2-1 | NA | TRBD2 | TRBV9 | TGTGCCAGCAGCCCTCTAGCGGGTAGGTCCTACAATGAGCAGTTCTTC | CASSPLAGRSYNEQFF
TRBJ2-1 | NA | TRBD2 | TRBV5-1 | TGCGCCAGCAGCTTCGGGACTAGCGGGAGCTATGAGCAGTTCTTC | CASSFGTSGSYEQFF
TRBJ1-1 | NA | NA | TRBV5-6 | TGTGCCAGCAGCTTGGGGCAGGGAACAACTGAAGCTTTCTTT | CASSLGQGTTEAFF
TRBJ1-1 | NA | NA | TRBV6-1 | TGTGCCAGCAGTGAATTGGGTGGACAGCCCGAGAACACTGAAGCTTTCTTT | CASSELGGQPENTEAFF
TRBJ1-3 | NA | NA | TRBV11-2 | TGTGCCAGCAGCTTATTGGCCAGGGGATCATCTGGAAACACCATATATTTT | CASSLLARGSSGNTIYF
TRBJ1-2 | NA | TRBD1 | TRBV7-2 | TGTGCCAGCAGCCCTTCACAGGGGAACTATGGCTACACCTTC | CASSPSQGNYGYTF
TRBJ2-1 | NA | NA | TRBV9 | TGTGCCAGCAGCGCCCGACTTGATTACAATGAGCAGTTCTTC | CASSARLDYNEQFF
TRBJ1-2 | NA | TRBD1 | TRBV7-3 | TGTGCCAGCAGCTTAAACAGGGGGGATGGCTACACCTTC | CASSLNRGDGYTF
TRBJ1-2 | NA | NA | TRBV30 | TGTGCCTGGAGTGCCCCCGCGCGGGGATATAACTATGGCTACACCTTC | CAWSAPARGYNYGYTF
TRBJ1-5 | once | NA | TRBV2 | TGTGCCAGCAGTGATTGGCGCAATCAGCCCCAGCATTTT | CASSDWRNQPQHF
TRBJ2-7 | NA | NA | TRBV13 | TGTGCCAGCAGCTTCCGGGGCAGGGGTGAAAACGAGCAGTACTTC | CASSFRGRGENEQYF
TRBJ1-2 | NA | NA | TRBV5-6 | TGTGCCAGCAGCCCCCCAGGATATAGCAGACTCAGGGATAGTGGCTACACCTTC | CASSPPGYSRLRDSGYTF
TRBJ1-2 | once | TRBD1 | TRBV4-1 | TGCGCCAGCAGTTCCGGGACAGGGTTTGGCTACACCTTC | CASSSGTGFGYTF
TRBJ2-1 | NA | TRBD2 | TRBV11-2 | TGTGCCAGCAGCCCCAGACTAGCGGGTTACAATGAGCAGTTCTTC | CASSPRLAGYNEQFF
TRBJ1-2 | NA | TRBD1 | TRBV18 | TGTGCCAGCTCACGGGACAGGGACGATGGCTACACCTTC | CASSRDRDDGYTF
TRBJ2-3 | once | TRBD2 | TRBV14 | TGTGCCAGCAAGAGACTCTCGGGAGGGCCAACAGATACGCAGTATTTT | CASKRLSGGPTDTQYF
TRBJ2-1 | NA | NA | TRBV7-3 | TGTGCCAGCAGCTTAGACTTTCCCTACAATGAGCAGTTCTTC | CASSLDFPYNEQFF
TRBJ1-1 | NA | NA | TRBV28 | TGTGCCAGCTGGCCTCAGAACACTGAAGCTTTCTTT | CASWPQNTEAFF
TRBJ1-1 | NA | NA | TRBV5-6 | TGTGCCAGCAGTTGGGAGAGGACTGAAGCTTTCTTT | CASSWERTEAFF
TRBJ1-1 | NA | NA | TRBV20-1 | TGCAGTGCTGGATGGAGGGGTGAAGCTTTCTTT | CSAGWRGEAFF
TRBJ2-4 | few | TRBD1 | TRBV6-1 | TGTGCCAGCAGTGAACGGGACAGGGGTCCTAACATTCAGTACTTC | CASSERDRGPNIQYF
TRBJ2-1 | NA | TRBD2 | TRBV9 | TGTGCCAGCAGCGGATCCGGGACTAGCGGTAACAATGAGCAGTTCTTC | CASSGSGTSGNNEQFF
TRBJ2-5 | NA | TRBD2 | TRBV27 | TGTGCCAGCAGTTCCAGCGGGAGGGTTGAGACCCAGTACTTC | CASSSSGRVETQYF
TRBJ2-5 | NA | NA | TRBV7-6 | TGTGCCAGCAGCTTAGTAGCGGAGCGATCGGAGACCCAGTACTTC | CASSLVAERSETQYF
TRBJ1-4 | NA | NA | TRBV18 | TGTGCCAGCTCACCATTGGCCGGGTCTGGTAATGAAAAACTGTTTTTT | CASSPLAGSGNEKLFF
TRBJ2-3 | NA | TRBD1 | TRBV11-3 | TGTGCCAGCAGCACCGGACAGGGAAGCACAGATACGCAGTATTTT | CASSTGQGSTDTQYF
TRBJ1-2 | NA | TRBD1 | TRBV7-6 | TGTGCCAGCAGCCCGGACAGGGCCTCCTATGGCTACACCTTC | CASSPDRASYGYTF
TRBJ2-7 | NA | TRBD2 | TRBV11-3 | TGTGCCAGCAGCCTGACTAGCGGGAGCTCCTACGAGCAGTACTTC | CASSLTSGSSYEQYF
TRBJ2-7 | NA | NA | TRBV27 | TGTGCCAGCAGTTTAAGTGGGACACCAGCCTACGAGCAGTACTTC | CASSLSGTPAYEQYF
TRBJ1-2 | NA | NA | TRBV7-9 | TGTGCCAGCAGCTTAATTCTGGGCTACACCTTC | CASSLILGYTF
TRBJ2-2 | NA | NA | TRBV19 | TGTGCCAGTAGTGAGTGGGGAGGCCCCGGGGAGCTGTTTTTT | CASSEWGGPGELFF
TRBJ1-5 | NA | NA | TRBV19 | TGTGCCAGTAGTATGGGCGGGGGAAGCAATCAGCCCCAGCATTTT | CASSMGGGSNQPQHF
TRBJ1-5 | once | NA | TRBV5-1 | TGCGCCAGCAGCTGGGGCCTTACGGGCAATCAGCCCCAGCATTTT | CASSWGLTGNQPQHF
TRBJ2-7 | NA | NA | TRBV7-9 | TGTGCCAGCAGCTCCAGGGGAACCTCCTACGAGCAGTACTTC | CASSSRGTSYEQYF
TRBJ1-1 | NA | NA | TRBV10-3 | TGTGCCATCAGACCCGGGACTATGAACACTGAAGCTTTCTTT | CAIRPGTMNTEAFF
TRBJ2-7 | NA | NA | TRBV15 | TGTGCCGCCTCACAGCCCCCGGTCTACGAGCAGTACTTC | CAASQPPVYEQYF
TRBJ2-2 | NA | TRBD2 | TRBV7-3 | TGTGCCAGCAGTCCGGGACTAGCGGGAGGGGCGAACACCGGGGAGCTGTTTTTT | CASSPGLAGGANTGELFF
TRBJ2-2 | NA | TRBD2 | TRBV10-2 | TGCGCCAGCAGCTCCCTAGCGGGAGGGCTTCGTACCGGGGAGCTGTTTTTT | CASSSLAGGLRTGELFF
TRBJ2-5 | NA | NA | TRBV9 | TGTGCCAGCAGCGTAGGGCCCTCCCCGGGGTGGGAGACCCAGTACTTC | CASSVGPSPGWETQYF
TRBJ2-3 | once | NA | TRBV28 | TGTGCCAGCAGTTTAATCCGACAGCGCGATACGCAGTATTTT | CASSLIRQRDTQYF
TRBJ2-1 | NA | TRBD1 | TRBV6-6 | TGTGCCAGCAGTTGGACAGGGGGGGGCAATGAGCAGTTCTTC | CASSWTGGGNEQFF
TRBJ1-4 | once | NA | TRBV6-1 | TGTGCCAGCAGTGAAGGGCAGTATAATGAAAAACTGTTTTTT | CASSEGQYNEKLFF
TRBJ2-7 | NA | TRBD2 | TRBV7-7 | TGTGCTAGCAGCTTGGCGGGAGTACGCGAGCAGTACTTC | CASSLAGVREQYF
TRBJ1-1 | NA | NA | TRBV5-1 | TGCGCCAGCAGCTTGGGAGGGGGCACTGAAGCTTTCTTT | CASSLGGGTEAFF